Sequencing of this T cell receptor (beta chain) was carried out in a study of CD8 T cells in Susac syndrome. Overall study context: When their blood was taken, the Susac syndrome patients had either not yet had any therapy, were taking corticosteroids, or were taking intravenous immunoglobulin alone. Overall study results and limits: The peak of CD8+ clonal expansion in Susac was seen in TEMRA cells and active patients.

A note on this clonotype: The antigen remains undetermined.

TCR beta from blood CD8+ and CD4+ T cells was sequenced. This CDR3 is 13 amino acids long. Trimming removed 4 bases from V and 4 bases from J, with 13 bases in between. The germline V gene encodes CDR1 GTSNPN and CDR2 SVGIG (reference sequence). Random hexamers were used to reverse transcribe the RNA input (about 0.5 to 1 ug). The amplification used immunoSEQ multiplex PCR on TCR beta CDR3; it spanned 54 Vbeta and 13 Jbeta. One entry per CDR3 protein results from TCRdb running MiXCR on the immunoSEQ multiplex PCR reads. The sample consists of tens of thousands of distinct CDR3 sequences, approximately 96% of them appearing once.

This chain uses TRBV30 with TRBJ1-1; no clear D gene. The origin of this receptor is a human donor with Susac syndrome. The sequencing sample was made of CD8+ T cells from PBMCs. CDR3 amino acids: CAWNTRAATEAFF. DNA for the CDR3: TGTGCCTGGAATACAAGGGCGGCCACTGAAGCTTTCTTT.